A selection of T cell receptor beta chains follows, all from one sample in a study of Graves' ophthalmopathy and Graves' hyperthyroidism. TCRdb used MiXCR to reprocess the multiplex PCR reads, holding one entry per CDR3 protein. Seen here are about 600,000 distinct CDR3 sequences, under 45% observed once, and the top ten hold roughly 4%. Sequenced sample: peripheral blood or thyroid tissue (not recorded which). The origin of the receptors is an adult man with Graves' hyperthyroidism. The CDR3 runs from the conserved cysteine through the conserved F or W. D genes are given only for firm matches. Part of the rows lack a size; the others show once, few, many or a class for expanded clones.

CDR3aa,CDR3nt,v_gene,d_gene,abundance,j_gene
CASSQGGETQYF,TGTGCTAGCAGCCAGGGAGGGGAGACCCAGTACTTC,TRBV4-1,TRBD2,many,TRBJ2-5
CASRTGQGEQYF,TGTGCCAGCAGGACCGGACAGGGAGAGCAGTACTTC,TRBV12-3/TRBV12-4,TRBD1,many,TRBJ2-7
CASSPLGYNEQFF,TGTGCCAGCAGCCCTCTGGGGTACAATGAGCAGTTCTTC,TRBV7-6,.,.,TRBJ2-1
CASQDRNYGYTF,TGTGCCAGTCAAGACAGAAACTATGGCTACACCTTC,TRBV19,.,many,TRBJ1-2
CASSLEDGTGLFGANVLTF,TGCGCCAGCAGCTTGGAGGATGGGACAGGGCTATTTGGGGCCAACGTCCTGACTTTC,TRBV5-1,TRBD1,many,TRBJ2-6
CASSLAVGGRGNSPLHF,TGTGCCAGCAGTTTAGCGGTCGGGGGAAGGGGGAATTCACCCCTCCACTTT,TRBV12-3/TRBV12-4,.,few,TRBJ1-6
CATSDSMGASNQPQHF,TGTGCCACCAGTGATTCAATGGGGGCAAGCAATCAGCCCCAGCATTTT,TRBV24-1,.,many,TRBJ1-5
CASSLVEGYHGYTF,TGTGCCAGCAGCTTGGTTGAGGGGTACCATGGCTACACCTTC,TRBV5-6,.,.,TRBJ1-2
CSAKDLFGGGHYGYTF,TGCAGTGCTAAAGACCTCTTTGGGGGAGGGCACTATGGCTACACCTTC,TRBV20-1,.,.,TRBJ1-2
CASSYATGGDSNQPQHF,TGCGCCAGCAGCTACGCAACCGGAGGTGATAGCAATCAGCCCCAGCATTTT,TRBV5-4,.,.,TRBJ1-5
CSASVPGPGTMTDTNYGYTF,TGCAGTGCTAGCGTTCCGGGTCCAGGGACAATGACAGACACTAACTATGGCTACACCTTC,TRBV20-1,.,.,TRBJ1-2
CASSFPGGELFF,TGTGCCAGCAGCTTCCCTGGTGGGGAGCTGTTTTTT,TRBV7-9,.,.,TRBJ2-2
CSARGYRNYGYTF,TGCAGTGCTAGAGGATACAGGAACTATGGCTACACCTTC,TRBV20-1,.,many,TRBJ1-2
CSVVTGVEQYF,TGCAGCGTAGTGACGGGGGTCGAGCAGTACTTC,TRBV29-1,.,many,TRBJ2-7
CASSRRTGTINQPQHF,TGTGCCAGCAGCCGAAGGACAGGGACAATCAATCAGCCCCAGCATTTT,TRBV6-5,TRBD1,few,TRBJ1-5
CSVPGLTTEAFF,TGCAGCGTTCCAGGGCTTACCACTGAAGCTTTCTTT,TRBV29-1,.,.,TRBJ1-1
CASSQDGQAGGSPLHF,TGTGCCAGCAGTCAGGATGGACAGGCCGGAGGTTCACCCCTCCACTTT,TRBV6-5,TRBD1,.,TRBJ1-6
CSARDHREGIYYNSPLHF,TGCAGTGCTAGAGATCATCGGGAGGGCATCTACTATAATTCACCCCTCCACTTT,TRBV20-1,.,few,TRBJ1-6
CASSNGQGDEKLFF,TGTGCCAGTAGTAACGGACAAGGAGATGAAAAACTGTTTTTT,TRBV19,.,many,TRBJ1-4
CASSVESGGYTF,TGTGCCAGCAGCGTAGAGAGTGGTGGCTACACCTTC,TRBV9,.,many,TRBJ1-2
CASSLIMGPGTGELFF,TGTGCCAGCAGCCTGATTATGGGACCGGGGACCGGGGAGCTGTTTTTT,TRBV11-3,.,many,TRBJ2-2
CASSDPGTGNTIYF,TGTGCCAGCAGTGACCCAGGCACTGGAAACACCATATATTTT,TRBV12-3/TRBV12-4,.,many,TRBJ1-3